Reported below is one T cell receptor beta chain. Its target is unknown. It was by quantitative 5'-RACE with molecular barcodes that TCR beta libraries were made. TCRdb recomputed calls from the 5' RACE reads with MiXCR, one row per CDR3 protein. The sample has under 950,000 distinct CDR3 sequences; about 20% are singletons. This entry comes from a study of CD8 T cells in ankylosing spondylitis. The CDR3 runs to 9 residues. Overall study results and limits: For ankylosing spondylitis blood, a TCR beta motif of about eight highly homologous variants appeared characteristic. As reported, disease-linked clones showed significant enrichment in matched ankylosing spondylitis synovial fluid. Disease-associated clonotypes exhibited CD8+ identity and were relatively infrequent in peripheral blood. Earlier work had already found some motif variants in reactive arthritis synovial fluid and blood.

Source material: blood, either unsorted or a sorted T cell fraction (not recorded which). The clonotype was recovered from a male donor with ankylosing spondylitis. The chain has TRBV21-1 and TRBJ1-5. TRBV21-1 is a known pseudogene. This CDR3 is CACMEPQHF. The CDR3 region has the DNA TGTGCCTGTATGGAGCCCCAGCATTTT.